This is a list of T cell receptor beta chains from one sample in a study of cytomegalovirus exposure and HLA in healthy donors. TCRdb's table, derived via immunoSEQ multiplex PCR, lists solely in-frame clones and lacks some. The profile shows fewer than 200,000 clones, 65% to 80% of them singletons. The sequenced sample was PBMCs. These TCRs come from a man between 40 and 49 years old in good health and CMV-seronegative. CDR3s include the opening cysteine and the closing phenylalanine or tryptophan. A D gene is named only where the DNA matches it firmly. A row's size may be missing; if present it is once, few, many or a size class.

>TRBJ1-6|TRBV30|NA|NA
TGTGCCTGGAGTGTACCCGGTATGATTTCACCCCTCCACTTT
CAWSVPGMISPLHF
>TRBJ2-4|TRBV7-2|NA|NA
TGTGCCAGCAGCTCCACTAGTTTGGCCATTCAGTACTTC
CASSSTSLAIQYF
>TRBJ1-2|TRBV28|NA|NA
TGTGCCAGCAACCAGAATAACTATGGCTACACCTTC
CASNQNNYGYTF
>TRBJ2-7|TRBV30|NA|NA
TGTGCATCCAGTGGGGGAGGGGGCTACGAGCAGTACTTC
CASSGGGGYEQYF
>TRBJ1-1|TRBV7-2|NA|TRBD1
TGTGCCAGCAGCACACAGACAGGGATGGGTTTAGCTTTCTTT
CASSTQTGMGLAFF
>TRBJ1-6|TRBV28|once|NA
TGTGCCAGCAGCCCCAATCCGGACAATCCCAACTCACCCCTCCACTTT
CASSPNPDNPNSPLHF
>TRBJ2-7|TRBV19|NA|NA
TGTGCCAGTAGTATGCAATCAAATAGTGAGCAGTACTTC
CASSMQSNSEQYF
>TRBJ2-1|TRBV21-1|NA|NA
TGTGCCAGCAGCAAAGAAGGTAGCGGGAGGGCCCACAATGAGCAGTTCTTC
CASSKEGSGRAHNEQFF
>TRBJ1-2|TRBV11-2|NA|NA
TGTGCCAGCAGCTTAGCCCAGGGCCTCTATGGCTACACCTTC
CASSLAQGLYGYTF
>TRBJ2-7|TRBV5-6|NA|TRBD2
TGTGCCAGCAGCTTTCCTAGCGGGGGTAGCTCCTACGAGCAGTACTTC
CASSFPSGGSSYEQYF
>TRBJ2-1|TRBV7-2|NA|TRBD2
TGTGCCAGCAGCTTAGACGGGACTAGCAAGTTCTTC
CASSLDGTSKFF
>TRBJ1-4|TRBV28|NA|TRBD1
TGTGCCACCCAGGGGGCAGGTCCGAATGAAAAACTGTTTTTT
CATQGAGPNEKLFF
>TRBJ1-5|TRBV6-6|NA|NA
TGTGCCAGCAGCAAGGACAGCCCCAATCAGCCCCAGCATTTT
CASSKDSPNQPQHF
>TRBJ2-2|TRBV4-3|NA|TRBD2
TGCGCCAGCAGCCGGAGACTAGCGGGAGGATCCGGGGAGCTGTTTTTT
CASSRRLAGGSGELFF
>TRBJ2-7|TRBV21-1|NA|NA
TGTGCCAGCAGCAAAGGGATGACTAGCGGGAGCGGTATTAGGGAGCAGTACTTC
CASSKGMTSGSGIREQYF
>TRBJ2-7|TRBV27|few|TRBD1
TGTGCCAGCAGTACCTCCGGGACAGGGGGCGCCGAGCAGTACTTC
CASSTSGTGGAEQYF